Below, 19 T cell receptor beta chains from the same sample are listed, as sequenced in a study of cytomegalovirus exposure and HLA in healthy donors. Primers for the PCR totalled 60 Vbeta and 13 Jbeta. Clones were sequenced by immunoSEQ multiplex PCR, and TCRdb holds only the in-frame ones, with some missing. The sample has 100,000 to 150,000 clones; more than 60% are singletons. The sequencing input was PBMCs. Receptors originate from a young man in good health and CMV-seronegative.

J is TRBJ1-5 and V is TRBV6-4; 7 bases agree with TRBD1. Per germline, CDR1 MRHNA and CDR2 SNTAGT. V shed 6 bases, J shed 6 bases, and the junction held 5 bases outside the gene matches. This CDR3 is 13 amino acids long. CDR3 sequence: CASSPTGVQPQHF. The CDR3 region has the DNA TGTGCCAGCAGCCCAACAGGGGTTCAGCCCCAGCATTTT.

This chain uses TRBV27 with TRBJ2-3; 11 nucleotides match TRBD2. This CDR3 comprises 16 residues. From germline, CDR1 is MNHEY and CDR2 SMNVEV (reference sequence). J was trimmed by 0 bases and V by 8 bases; bases with no gene match: 7. The CDR3 sequence is CASHGTSGISTDTQYF. As DNA, the CDR3 is TGTGCCAGCCACGGGACTAGCGGTATTAGCACAGATACGCAGTATTTT.

CDR3 sequence (DNA): TGTGCCAGCAGCTCCTCCGGGACAGGGGTTCCCTTTCAGCCCCAGCATTTT. Protein product: CASSSSGTGVPFQPQHF. The V gene is TRBV5-5, the J gene TRBJ1-5; 10 nucleotides match TRBD1. The V gene's germline CDR1 is SGHKS and CDR2 YYEKEE (reference sequence). Trimming cost V 3 bases and J 6 bases; bases outside gene matches: 12. This CDR3 comprises 17 residues.

J is TRBJ2-3 and V is TRBV5-1; no clear D gene. The CDR3 covers 12 residues. Trimming left V 4 bases short and J 3 bases short, with 6 bases between. Germline CDR1 SGHRS, CDR2 YFSETQ. CDR3 region: CASSLTTDTQYF. The CDR3 nucleotides read TGCGCCAGCAGCCTAACTACAGATACGCAGTATTTT.

The chain employs TRBV11-2 and TRBJ2-2; weak D call: TRBD2 (6 bases). This CDR3 has 16 residues. Trimming took 4 bases from V and 1 from J, leaving 13 bases between them. Germline V gives CDR1 SGHAT, CDR2 FQNNGV. The CDR3 is CASSYLGGLNTGELFF. The CDR3 coding sequence is TGTGCCAGCAGCTACTTGGGGGGTTTGAACACCGGGGAGCTGTTTTTT.

V and J are TRBV29-1 and TRBJ2-5, with a tentative D call TRBD1 (6 bases). The end of the DNA is better explained by TRBJ2-7, so the J call may be wrong. The CDR3 is made up of 12 amino acids. CDR1 and CDR2 (germline): SQVTM, ANQGSEA. In nucleotides, the CDR3 is TGCAGCACATCGGGACAAACCTACGAGCAGTACTTC. Its protein product is CSTSGQTYEQYF.

J is TRBJ2-7 and V is TRBV9, with TRBD2 identical over 10 bases. Germline CDR1 is SGDLS and CDR2 is YYNGEE. V lost 2 bases and J lost 4; bases outside the gene matches: 9. The CDR3 is 16 amino acids. CDR3 region: CASSVEWTSGVYEQYF. The CDR3 DNA reads TGTGCCAGCAGCGTCGAATGGACTAGCGGAGTTTACGAGCAGTACTTC. The variable domain in full, with the rest retrieved from reference TRBV9 and TRBJ2-7, is DSGVTQTPKHLITATGQRVTLRCSPRSGDLSVYWYQQSLDQGLQFLIQYYNGEERAKGNILERFSAQQFPDLHSELNLSSLELGDSALYFCASSVEWTSGVYEQYFGPGTRLTVT.

This clone has more than one count but fewer than ten. V usage is TRBV4-2 and J usage is TRBJ1-2, with 8 bases that match TRBD1. Germline trimming cut 0 bases from V and 4 bases from J; bases unmatched to any gene: 13. CDR3 size: 18 residues. Germline V gene data show CDR1 as LGHNA and CDR2 as YNFKEQ. The CDR3 bases are TGTGCCAGCAGCCAAGATCTCGGGCAGGGGGCAGACATCTATGGCTACACCTTC. This sequence encodes CASSQDLGQGADIYGYTF.

V gene TRBV18 combines with J gene TRBJ2-1, with TRBD2 identical over 11 bases. The germline V gene has CDR1 KGHSH and CDR2 LQKENI. The CDR3 is made up of 17 amino acids. V lost 2 bases to trimming and J lost 7 bases; unmatched junction nucleotides: 10. The CDR3 sequence is CASSPWVAGGPRNEQFF. For the CDR3, the DNA is TGTGCCAGCTCACCATGGGTAGCGGGAGGGCCGCGGAATGAGCAGTTCTTC.

This clone appeared once. V usage is TRBV21-1 and J usage is TRBJ1-5. TRBV21-1 is termed a pseudogene. This CDR3 spans 17 amino acids. CDR3 bases: TGTGCCAGCAGCAAAGGAGGATGCAGATATAGCAATCAGCCCCAGCATTTT. The encoded protein is CASSKGGCRYSNQPQHF.

CDR3 protein: CASSGGQGETQYF. The CDR3 DNA is TGTGCCAGCAGCGGCGGACAGGGAGAGACCCAGTACTTC. The chain has TRBV9 and TRBJ2-5; 8 bases line up with TRBD1. Germline V lookup: CDR1 SGDLS, CDR2 YYNGEE. The V gene end was trimmed by 3 bases and the J gene end by 4 bases; junction bases not matched to a gene: 2. The CDR3 sequence is 13 residues long.

The chain employs TRBV2 and TRBJ2-1, with D unresolved. The V and J ends lost 7 bases and 9 bases respectively, with 13 bases between them. From germline, CDR1 is SNHLY and CDR2 FYNNEI. The CDR3 is 12 residues long. The CDR3 DNA is TGTGCCAGCACCCGAGAGATCGGTGAGCAGTTCTTC. This sequence encodes CASTREIGEQFF.

The chain combines TRBV7-9 with TRBJ2-7; D call uncertain. Per the germline V gene, CDR1 is SEHNR and CDR2 is FQNEAQ (reference sequence). V gave up 1 base and J gave up 0 bases, with 10 bases separating them. The CDR3 contains 15 residues. CDR3 residues: CASSLGNSFSYEQYF. Written as DNA, the CDR3 is TGTGCCAGCAGCTTAGGCAACAGCTTCTCCTACGAGCAGTACTTC.

The genes are TRBV4-1 and TRBJ2-1; 9 bases are shared with TRBD2. The CDR3 runs to 17 residues. CDR1 is MGHRA and CDR2 is YSYEKL in the germline V gene. The trim removed 0 bases at V and 8 bases at J, leaving 11 bases unmatched. The CDR3 region has the DNA TGCGCCAGCAGCCAAGAGGACCCGGGACTAGCTCTTTATGAGCAGTTCTTC. Its translation is CASSQEDPGLALYEQFF.

In this sample, this clone turned up once. The V and J genes are TRBV11-2 and TRBJ2-7, with 11 nucleotides matching TRBD2. Germline trimming cut 0 bases from V and 2 bases from J; bases unmatched to any gene: 9. Germline V gene data show CDR1 as SGHAT and CDR2 as FQNNGV. The CDR3 extends over 18 amino acids. Here the CDR3 DNA reads TGTGCCAGCAGCTTAGATGTGCTAGCGGGGGGCCCTCCCTACGAGCAGTACTTC. Its translation: CASSLDVLAGGPPYEQYF.

This clone occurred once. The V and J genes are TRBV6-1 and TRBJ1-6; 9 bases align to TRBD1. The CDR3 totals 15 residues. CDR1 is MNHNS and CDR2 is SASEGT in the germline V gene. V was clipped by 3 bases and J by 8 bases; unmatched bases: 5. The CDR3 here is CASSDRDRVDSPLHF. CDR3 nucleotide sequence: TGTGCCAGCAGTGATAGGGACAGGGTGGATTCACCCCTCCACTTT.

Only one count was recorded for this clone. The genes are TRBV5-6 and TRBJ2-1; possibly TRBD2 for D (5 bases). V lost 0 bases and J lost 0, with 13 bases in between. This CDR3 has 17 amino acids. Per germline, CDR1 SGHDT and CDR2 YYEEEE. The CDR3 DNA sequence: TGTGCCAGCAGCTTGGGAAGGACTCCAAGCTCCTACAATGAGCAGTTCTTC. This encodes CASSLGRTPSSYNEQFF.

The chain is built from TRBV6-5 and TRBJ2-1, with TRBD2 matching over 8 bases. The CDR3 spans 14 residues. V shed 3 bases, J shed 6 bases, and the junction held 4 bases outside the gene matches. Germline V gene sequence: CDR1 MNHEY, CDR2 SVGAGI. This chain's CDR3 is CASSYIRGGNEQFF. The DNA of the CDR3 is TGTGCCAGCAGTTATATCCGGGGGGGCAATGAGCAGTTCTTC.

V gene TRBV5-6 combines with J gene TRBJ2-5; D gene uncertain. The germline gives CDR1 SGHDT, CDR2 YYEEEE. The CDR3 sequence is 12 residues long. The V end was cut by 4 bases, the J end by 13 bases, with 17 bases between. The CDR3 spells CASSPVGQAAYF. As DNA, the CDR3 is TGTGCCAGCAGCCCGGTTGGGCAGGCCGCGTACTTC. The entire variable domain, with the rest obtained from reference TRBV5-6 and TRBJ2-5, is as follows: DAGVTQSPTHLIKTRGQQVTLRCSPKSGHDTVSWYQQALGQGPQFIFQYYEEEERQRGNFPDRFSGHQFPNYSSELNVNALLLGDSALYLCASSPVGQAAYFGPGTRLLVL.